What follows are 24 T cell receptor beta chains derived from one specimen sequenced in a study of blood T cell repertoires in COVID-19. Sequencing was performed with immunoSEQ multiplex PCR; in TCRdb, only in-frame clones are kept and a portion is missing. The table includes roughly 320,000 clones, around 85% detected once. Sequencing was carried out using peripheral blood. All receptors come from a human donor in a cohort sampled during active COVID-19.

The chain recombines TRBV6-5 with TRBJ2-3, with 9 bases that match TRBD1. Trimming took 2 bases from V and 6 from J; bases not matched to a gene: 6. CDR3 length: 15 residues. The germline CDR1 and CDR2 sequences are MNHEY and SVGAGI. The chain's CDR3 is CASSYRTGAADTQYF. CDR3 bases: TGTGCCAGCAGTTACCGGACAGGGGCCGCCGATACGCAGTATTTT.

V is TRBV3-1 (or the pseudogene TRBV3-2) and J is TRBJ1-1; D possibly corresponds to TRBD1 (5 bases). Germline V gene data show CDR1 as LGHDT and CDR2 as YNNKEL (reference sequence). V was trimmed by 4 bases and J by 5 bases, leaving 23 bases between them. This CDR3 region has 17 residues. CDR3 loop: CASSLTGGFSAMTEAFF. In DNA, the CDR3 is TGTGCCAGCAGCCTAACAGGTGGGTTTTCGGCAATGACTGAAGCTTTCTTT.

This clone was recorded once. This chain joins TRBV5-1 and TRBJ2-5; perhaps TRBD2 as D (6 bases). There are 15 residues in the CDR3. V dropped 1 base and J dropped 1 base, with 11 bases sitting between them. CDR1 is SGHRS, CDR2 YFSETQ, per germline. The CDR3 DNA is TGCGCCAGCAGCTTGAGGTCGGGGGTCCAAGAGACCCAGTACTTC. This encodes CASSLRSGVQETQYF.

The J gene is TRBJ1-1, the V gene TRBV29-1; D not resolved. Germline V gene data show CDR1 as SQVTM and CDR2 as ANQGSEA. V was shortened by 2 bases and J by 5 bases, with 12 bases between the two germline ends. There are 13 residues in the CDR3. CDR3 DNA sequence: TGCAGCGTTGAAAGGCAGCCCGGGACTGAAGCTTTCTTT. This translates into CSVERQPGTEAFF.

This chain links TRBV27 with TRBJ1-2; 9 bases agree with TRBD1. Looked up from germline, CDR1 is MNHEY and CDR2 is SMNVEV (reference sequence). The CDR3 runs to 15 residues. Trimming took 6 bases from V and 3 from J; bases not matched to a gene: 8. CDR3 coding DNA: TGTGCCAGCAGCTCGCCTGACAGGGGGGACTATGGCTACACCTTC. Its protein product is CASSSPDRGDYGYTF.

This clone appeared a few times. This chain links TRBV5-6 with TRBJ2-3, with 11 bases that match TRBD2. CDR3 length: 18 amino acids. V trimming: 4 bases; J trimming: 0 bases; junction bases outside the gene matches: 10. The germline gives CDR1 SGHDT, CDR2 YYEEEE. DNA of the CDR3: TGTGCCAGCAGCCCCGCTACTAGCGGGGGACCAAGCACAGATACGCAGTATTTT. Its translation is CASSPATSGGPSTDTQYF.

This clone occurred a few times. The CDR3, as DNA: TGCGCCAGCCGTCCGGGGGGGCCTCAAGAGACCCAGTACTTC. Encoded protein: CASRPGGPQETQYF. This chain links TRBV5-1 with TRBJ2-5; 8 bases line up with TRBD2. Germline loops: CDR1 SGHRS, CDR2 YFSETQ. The CDR3 runs to 14 residues. V trimming: 7 bases; J trimming: 2 bases; junction bases outside the gene matches: 7. Supplemented by reference TRBV5-1 and TRBJ2-5, the full variable domain reads KAGVTQTPRYLIKTRGQQVTLSCSPISGHRSVSWYQQTPGQGLQFLFEYFSETQRNKGNFPGRFSGRQFSNSRSEMNVSTLELGDSALYLCASRPGGPQETQYFGPGTRLLVL.

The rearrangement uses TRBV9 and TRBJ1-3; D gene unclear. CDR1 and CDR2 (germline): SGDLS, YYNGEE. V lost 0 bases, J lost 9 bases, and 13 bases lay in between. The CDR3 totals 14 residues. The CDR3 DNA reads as TGTGCCAGCAGCGTAGCAACGGCAGACACCACCATATATTTT. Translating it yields CASSVATADTTIYF.

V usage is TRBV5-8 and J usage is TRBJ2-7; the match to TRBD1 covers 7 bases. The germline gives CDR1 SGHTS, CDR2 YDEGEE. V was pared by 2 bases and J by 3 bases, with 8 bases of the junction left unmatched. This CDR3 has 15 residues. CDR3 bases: TGTGCCAGCAGCTTTCAAGGGGGCTTCGGCTACGAGCAGTACTTC. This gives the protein CASSFQGGFGYEQYF.

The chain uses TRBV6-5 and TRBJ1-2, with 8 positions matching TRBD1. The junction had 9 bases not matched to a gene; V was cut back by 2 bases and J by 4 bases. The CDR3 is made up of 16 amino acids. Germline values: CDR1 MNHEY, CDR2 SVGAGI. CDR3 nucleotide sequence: TGTGCCAGCAGTTACGGGACAGGTTACATGAGCTATGGCTACACCTTC. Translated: CASSYGTGYMSYGYTF.

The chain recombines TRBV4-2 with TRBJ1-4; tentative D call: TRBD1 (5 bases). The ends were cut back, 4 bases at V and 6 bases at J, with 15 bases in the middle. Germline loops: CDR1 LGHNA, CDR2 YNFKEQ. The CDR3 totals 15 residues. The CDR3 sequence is CASSPGGGVDEKLFF. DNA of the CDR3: TGTGCCAGCAGCCCTGGGGGGGGTGTTGATGAAAAACTGTTTTTT.

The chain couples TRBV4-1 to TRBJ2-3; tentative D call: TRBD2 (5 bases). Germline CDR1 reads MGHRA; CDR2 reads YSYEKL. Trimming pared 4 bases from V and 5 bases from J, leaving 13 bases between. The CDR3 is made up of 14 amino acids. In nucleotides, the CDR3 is TGCGCCAGCAGCCTAAGGAGGCCCGAAGATACGCAGTATTTT. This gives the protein CASSLRRPEDTQYF.

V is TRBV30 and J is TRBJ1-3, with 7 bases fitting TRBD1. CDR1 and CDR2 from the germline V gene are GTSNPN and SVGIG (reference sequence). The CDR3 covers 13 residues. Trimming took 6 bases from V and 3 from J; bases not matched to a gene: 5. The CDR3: CACSRDSGNTIYF. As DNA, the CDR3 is TGTGCCTGTAGCCGGGACAGTGGAAACACCATATATTTT.

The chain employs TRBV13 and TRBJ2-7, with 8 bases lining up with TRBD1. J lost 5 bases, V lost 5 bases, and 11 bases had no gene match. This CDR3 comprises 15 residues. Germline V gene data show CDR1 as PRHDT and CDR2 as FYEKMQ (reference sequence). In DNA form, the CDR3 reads TGTGCCAGCAGCCCCCGGGACAGGCACGGGGACGAGCAGTACTTC. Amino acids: CASSPRDRHGDEQYF.

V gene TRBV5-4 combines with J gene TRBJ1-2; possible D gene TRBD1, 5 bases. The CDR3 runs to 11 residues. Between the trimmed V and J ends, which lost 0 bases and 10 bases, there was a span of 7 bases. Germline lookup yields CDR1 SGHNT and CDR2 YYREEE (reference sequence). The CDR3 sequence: CASSLDRFYTF. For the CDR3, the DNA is TGTGCCAGCAGCTTGGACAGGTTCTACACCTTC.

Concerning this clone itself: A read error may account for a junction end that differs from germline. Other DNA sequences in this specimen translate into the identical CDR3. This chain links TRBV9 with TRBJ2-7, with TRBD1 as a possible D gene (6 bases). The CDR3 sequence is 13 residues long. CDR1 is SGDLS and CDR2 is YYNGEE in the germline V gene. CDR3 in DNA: TGTGCCAGCAACAAGGACAGTTCCTACGAGCAGTACTTT. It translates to CASNKDSSYEQYF.

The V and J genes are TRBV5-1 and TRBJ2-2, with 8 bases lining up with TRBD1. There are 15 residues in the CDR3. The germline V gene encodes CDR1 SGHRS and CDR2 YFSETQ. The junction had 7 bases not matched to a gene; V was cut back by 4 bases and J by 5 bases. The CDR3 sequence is CASSKGTGGTGELFF. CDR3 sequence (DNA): TGCGCCAGCAGCAAAGGGACAGGAGGGACCGGGGAGCTGTTTTTT.

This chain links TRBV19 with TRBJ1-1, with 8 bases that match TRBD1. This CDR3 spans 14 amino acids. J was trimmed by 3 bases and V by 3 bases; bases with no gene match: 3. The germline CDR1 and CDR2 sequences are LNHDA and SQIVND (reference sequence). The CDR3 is CASSIVTGDTEAFF. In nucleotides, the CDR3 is TGTGCCAGTAGTATCGTGACAGGGGACACTGAAGCTTTCTTT. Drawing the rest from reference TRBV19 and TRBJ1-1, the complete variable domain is DGGITQSPKYLFRKEGQNVTLSCEQNLNHDAMYWYRQDPGQGLRLIYYSQIVNDFQKGDIAEGYSVSREKKESFPLTVTSAQKNPTAFYLCASSIVTGDTEAFFGQGTRLTVV.

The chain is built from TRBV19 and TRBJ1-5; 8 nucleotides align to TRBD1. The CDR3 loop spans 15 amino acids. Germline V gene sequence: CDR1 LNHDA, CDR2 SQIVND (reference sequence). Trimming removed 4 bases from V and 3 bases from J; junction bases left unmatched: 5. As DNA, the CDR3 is TGTGCCAGTAGTACGAACAGGGGGTTCAATCAGCCCCAGCATTTT. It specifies CASSTNRGFNQPQHF.

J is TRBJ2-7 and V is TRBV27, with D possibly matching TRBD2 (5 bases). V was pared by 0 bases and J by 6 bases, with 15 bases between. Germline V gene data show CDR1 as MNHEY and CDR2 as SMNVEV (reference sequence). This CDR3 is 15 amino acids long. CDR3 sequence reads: CASSLSREQTTEQYF. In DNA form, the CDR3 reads TGTGCCAGCAGTTTATCGAGGGAGCAGACCACCGAGCAGTACTTC.

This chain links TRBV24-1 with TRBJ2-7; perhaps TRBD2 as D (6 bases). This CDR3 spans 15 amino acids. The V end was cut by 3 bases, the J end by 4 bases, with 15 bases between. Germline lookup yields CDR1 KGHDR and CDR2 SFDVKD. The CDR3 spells CATSDPSRDSYEQYF. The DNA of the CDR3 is TGTGCCACCAGTGATCCCTCCCGGGACTCTTACGAGCAGTACTTC.

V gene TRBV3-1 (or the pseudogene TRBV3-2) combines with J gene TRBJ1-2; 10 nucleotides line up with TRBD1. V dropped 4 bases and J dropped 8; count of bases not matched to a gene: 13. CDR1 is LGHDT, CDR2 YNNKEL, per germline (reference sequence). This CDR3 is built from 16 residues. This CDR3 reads CASSPGTGEKVTGYTF. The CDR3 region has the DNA TGTGCCAGCAGCCCAGGGACAGGGGAAAAAGTGACGGGCTACACCTTC.

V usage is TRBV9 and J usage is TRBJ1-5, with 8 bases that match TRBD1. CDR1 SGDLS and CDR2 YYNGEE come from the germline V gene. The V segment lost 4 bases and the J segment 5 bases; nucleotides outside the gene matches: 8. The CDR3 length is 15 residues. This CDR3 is CASSPGTGPDQPQHF. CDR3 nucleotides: TGTGCCAGCAGCCCCGGGACAGGACCCGATCAGCCCCAGCATTTT.

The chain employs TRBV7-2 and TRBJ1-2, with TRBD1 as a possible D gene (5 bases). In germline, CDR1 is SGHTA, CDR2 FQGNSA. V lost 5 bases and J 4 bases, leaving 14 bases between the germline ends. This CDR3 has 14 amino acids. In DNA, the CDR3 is TGTGCCAGCAGCACCAACAAGCAGGGCTATGGCTACACCTTC. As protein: CASSTNKQGYGYTF.